Listed below are T cell receptor beta chains from one sample, sequenced in a study of blood T cell repertoires in COVID-19. TCRdb's copy holds only in-frame clones and misses some; the assay was immunoSEQ multiplex PCR. This table has just under 55,000 clones, approximately 90% appearing once. The sample taken for sequencing was peripheral blood. The receptors originated from a woman in her thirties or forties with active COVID-19. Both conserved end residues are part of each CDR3. Fields, in order: D gene, V gene, CDR3 length, J gene, clone size, CDR3 DNA, CDR3 protein. D genes are given only for firm matches. Expanded clones are given a class, and other clones once, few, many or no size at all.

D: .; V: TRBV5-1; length: 17; J: TRBJ2-1; size: once; DNA: TGCGCCAGCAGCAGCGGTCAAGCAAGGGCCACTTACAATGAGCAGTTCTTC; CDR3: CASSSGQARATYNEQFF
D: TRBD2; V: TRBV6-1; length: 15; J: TRBJ2-3; size: .; DNA: TGTGCCAGCAGTGAAATTGCACGGGGGGCAGATACGCAGTATTTT; CDR3: CASSEIARGADTQYF
D: .; V: TRBV12-3/TRBV12-4; length: 13; J: TRBJ2-5; size: .; DNA: TGTGCCAGCAGCCCCGTAACGAGGGAGACCCAGTACTTC; CDR3: CASSPVTRETQYF
D: .; V: TRBV4-3; length: 15; J: TRBJ1-6; size: .; DNA: TGCGCCAGCAGCCACCACAACAGGGATAATTCACCCCTCCACTTT; CDR3: CASSHHNRDNSPLHF
D: .; V: TRBV6-5; length: 16; J: TRBJ1-1; size: once; DNA: TGTGCCAGCAGTTACGGGAGGGGCAGGGCTTCCACTGAAGCTTTCTTT; CDR3: CASSYGRGRASTEAFF
D: .; V: TRBV7-9; length: 19; J: TRBJ2-3; size: .; DNA: TGTGCCAGCAGCTTATTTCGGGGGACCGGGACCTATAGCACAGATACGCAGTATTTT; CDR3: CASSLFRGTGTYSTDTQYF
D: .; V: TRBV18; length: 15; J: TRBJ2-2; size: .; DNA: TGTGCCAGCTCACCACCAACAGGGATGTACGGGGAGCTGTTTTTT; CDR3: CASSPPTGMYGELFF
D: .; V: TRBV19; length: 11; J: TRBJ2-7; size: .; DNA: TGTGCCAGTAGGAGTCGCTACGAGCAGTACTTC; CDR3: CASRSRYEQYF
D: .; V: TRBV19; length: 14; J: TRBJ1-5; size: .; DNA: TGTGCCAGTAGTACCTCAGTTAGCAATCAGCCCCAGCATTTT; CDR3: CASSTSVSNQPQHF
D: .; V: TRBV7-2; length: 15; J: TRBJ2-3; size: .; DNA: TGTGCCAGCAGCACAGCCGGGGTGGGCCCGTCTACGCAGTATTTT; CDR3: CASSTAGVGPSTQYF
D: TRBD1; V: TRBV18; length: 17; J: TRBJ2-2; size: .; DNA: TGTGCCAGCTCACCACCACGAGGACAGGGGCATAGCGGGGAGCTGTTTTTT; CDR3: CASSPPRGQGHSGELFF